This T cell receptor beta chain comes out of a study of shared clonotypes between healthy human individuals. With regard to this clone: The antigen is unknown. This specimen includes other DNA sequences encoding the same CDR3.

The CDR3 sequence is 13 residues long. The germline V and J ends were trimmed by 1 base and 1 base, with 4 bases remaining between them. Germline values: CDR1 KGHSH, CDR2 LQKENI. Regarding the study as a whole: The study found 4.5% to 6% of naive CD4 clonotypes shared across a handful of donors. The four-donor shared clonotypes exceeded non-shared clonotypes in generation probability, with non-shared ones scoring lower.

Assay execution proceeded at the deep level. Here immunoSEQ multiplex PCR was the method, and the copy in TCRdb shows in-frame clones only, minus some. The data contain 2 million to 2.5 million clones, 80% to 95% of them singletons. Division of CD4+ cells produced a CD45RA+ naive subset and a CD45RA-negative memory subset. The V and J genes are TRBV18 and TRBJ2-5; D remains ambiguous. This clonotype originated in a man aged 18-30 years in good health. Some clones in this sample may be carry-over from other donors' samples. What was sequenced was naive CD4+ T cells from PBMCs. As to subset: CD45RA+ positively selected. CDR3 region: CASSPLPQETQYF. The CDR3, as DNA: TGTGCCAGCTCACCACTCCCCCAAGAGACCCAGTACTTC.